The 22 T cell receptor beta chains reported below all come from one sample, sequenced in a study of T cell responses to AZD1222 COVID-19 vaccine. Here immunoSEQ multiplex PCR was the method, and the copy in TCRdb shows in-frame clones only, minus some. Of more than 120,000 clones listed, 85% to 95% were seen once; the top ten hold less than 9.5%. The specimen comprised peripheral blood, sampled 28 days after the second AZD1222 dose. These receptors were taken from an adult who received the AZD1222 COVID-19 vaccine.

The chain couples TRBV12-3 or TRBV12-4 to TRBJ2-7; D gene unclear. The CDR3 is 12 residues long. The ends were cut back, 3 bases at V and 3 bases at J, with 6 bases in the middle. The CDR3 DNA follows: TGTGCCAGCAGTTTCGGCAGCTACGAGCAGTACTTC. It encodes CASSFGSYEQYF.

The chain couples TRBV3-1 (or the pseudogene TRBV3-2) to TRBJ1-4, with D hard to call. The CDR3 is made up of 14 amino acids. CDR1 is LGHDT and CDR2 is YNNKEL in the germline V gene (reference sequence). Trimming took 3 bases from V and 0 from J, leaving 5 bases between them. This CDR3 is CASSQAATNEKLFF. For the CDR3, the DNA is TGTGCCAGCAGCCAGGCAGCAACTAATGAAAAACTGTTTTTT.

This chain links TRBV4-1 with TRBJ1-4; no reliable D call. V was cut by 1 base and J by 6 bases, with 12 bases left in between. Germline V lookup: CDR1 MGHRA, CDR2 YSYEKL. The CDR3 totals 15 residues. The CDR3 here is CASSQVGRDYEKLFF. The DNA for the CDR3 is TGCGCCAGCAGCCAAGTTGGGCGGGATTATGAAAAACTGTTTTTT.

The CDR3 protein is CASSDKGRLQETQYF. For the CDR3, the DNA is TGTGCCAGCAGTGACAAAGGGAGACTTCAAGAGACCCAGTACTTC. This chain uses TRBV6-1 with TRBJ2-5, with a possible D match to TRBD2 (5 bases). Germline V gene data show CDR1 as MNHNS and CDR2 as SASEGT. The CDR3 totals 15 residues. V was trimmed by 3 bases and J by 2 bases, leaving 13 bases between them.

This clone has ten or more counts. The rearrangement links TRBV6-5 to TRBJ2-6; D might be TRBD2 (6 bases). Germline values: CDR1 MNHEY, CDR2 SVGAGI. CDR3 size: 16 residues. Trimming removed 2 bases at V and 4 bases at J, with 12 bases between. CDR3 loop: CASSYAGGSGANVLTF. The CDR3 DNA follows: TGTGCCAGCAGTTACGCTGGGGGGTCCGGGGCCAACGTCCTGACTTTC.

The rearrangement links TRBV30 to TRBJ1-5; D remains unclear. The V gene's germline CDR1 is GTSNPN and CDR2 SVGIG (reference sequence). V lost 1 base, J lost 8 bases, and 12 bases lay in between. The CDR3 is made up of 13 amino acids. DNA of the CDR3: TGTGCCTGGAGTGGGGGAGTTGGGGAGCCCCAGCATTTT. This sequence encodes CAWSGGVGEPQHF.

The chain carries TRBV10-1 and TRBJ1-4, with D maybe TRBD1 (5 bases). Germline V gives CDR1 WNHNN, CDR2 SYGVQD (reference sequence). This CDR3 comprises 16 residues. V shed 0 bases and J shed 5 bases, with 13 bases lying between them. The CDR3 loop is CASSESVGHPNEKLFF. CDR3 DNA sequence: TGCGCCAGCAGTGAGTCAGTTGGACACCCGAATGAAAAACTGTTTTTT.

V usage is TRBV6-1 and J usage is TRBJ1-5; tentative D call: TRBD1 (5 bases). The CDR3 has 13 residues. V lost 1 base and J lost 5, with 6 bases in between. CDR1 and CDR2 (germline): MNHNS, SASEGT. The DNA for the CDR3 is TGTGCCAGCAGTGAAGGGACATATCAGCCCCAGCATTTT. Translated, it gives CASSEGTYQPQHF.

V gene TRBV19 combines with J gene TRBJ1-5; D is ambiguous. The CDR3 spans 16 residues. Trimming cost V 1 base and J 0 bases, with 10 bases left between them. Germline CDR1 and CDR2: LNHDA and SQIVND (reference sequence). The CDR3 is CASSIGEGRSNQPQHF. The CDR3, as DNA: TGTGCCAGTAGTATAGGGGAAGGGCGTAGCAATCAGCCCCAGCATTTT. Together with reference TRBV19 and TRBJ1-5, the CDR3 gives the full variable domain: DGGITQSPKYLFRKEGQNVTLSCEQNLNHDAMYWYRQDPGQGLRLIYYSQIVNDFQKGDIAEGYSVSREKKESFPLTVTSAQKNPTAFYLCASSIGEGRSNQPQHFGDGTRLSIL.

The rearrangement joins TRBV2 to TRBJ1-3; no reliable D call. Germline assignment: CDR1 SNHLY and CDR2 FYNNEI. Trimming left V 6 bases short and J 4 bases short, with 7 bases between. CDR3 length: 12 residues. CDR3 sequence reads: CASRLRGNTIYF. For the CDR3, the DNA is TGTGCCAGCAGGCTGAGGGGAAACACCATATATTTT.

The CDR3 region has the DNA TGTGCCAGCTCACCTGGGGGACAGGGGGCCGGTCAGCCCCAGCATTTT. Protein sequence: CASSPGGQGAGQPQHF. V and J are TRBV18 and TRBJ1-5, with 12 bases identical to TRBD1. The CDR3 sequence is 16 residues long. The germline V gene has CDR1 KGHSH and CDR2 LQKENI. Trimming cost V 3 bases and J 6 bases; bases outside gene matches: 6.

This clone was seen only once. The chain recombines TRBV20-1 with TRBJ1-1; D remains ambiguous. CDR3 size: 9 residues. Looked up from germline, CDR1 is DFQATT and CDR2 is SNEGSKA (reference sequence). V was clipped by 3 bases and J by 10 bases, with 6 bases between them. CDR3 in amino acids: CSASPGAFF. The CDR3 DNA follows: TGCAGTGCTAGTCCGGGAGCTTTCTTT.

The gene calls are TRBV10-1 and TRBJ2-3; D is possibly TRBD2 (5 bases). This CDR3 spans 14 amino acids. The germline V gene encodes CDR1 WNHNN and CDR2 SYGVQD (reference sequence). V lost 5 bases and J lost 3, with 12 bases in between. The CDR3 DNA sequence: TGCGCCAGCAGTCATCCGAGGGAGACAGATACGCAGTATTTT. Residues: CASSHPRETDTQYF.

V is TRBV24-1 and J is TRBJ2-6; TRBD1 might be the D (6 bases). CDR3 length: 14 amino acids. The V end lost 8 bases, the J end lost 2 bases, and 9 bases lay between the germline ends. Germline CDR1 reads KGHDR; CDR2 reads SFDVKD. Here the CDR3 DNA reads TGTGCCACCAAAGCAGGGGCTGGGGCCAACGTCCTGACTTTC. Encoded protein: CATKAGAGANVLTF.

The chain combines TRBV6-2 or TRBV6-3 with TRBJ1-2; possible D gene TRBD1, 6 bases. This CDR3 spans 15 amino acids. V lost 2 bases and J 6 bases, leaving 16 bases between the germline ends. In germline, CDR1 is MNHEY, CDR2 SVGEGT. In nucleotides, the CDR3 is TGTGCCAGCAGTTACCGTCAGGGGAATCTGGATGGCTACACCTTC. This encodes CASSYRQGNLDGYTF.

The V and J genes are TRBV3-1 (or the pseudogene TRBV3-2) and TRBJ1-5; D is ambiguous. There are 16 residues in the CDR3. Trimming cost V 1 base and J 2 bases, with 12 bases left between them. The germline gives CDR1 LGHDT, CDR2 YNNKEL (reference sequence). The CDR3 is CASSQAGAQGNQPQHF. In DNA form, the CDR3 reads TGTGCCAGCAGCCAAGCCGGAGCCCAGGGCAATCAGCCCCAGCATTTT.

The J gene is TRBJ1-2, the V gene TRBV19, with TRBD1 matching over 7 bases. CDR3 length: 15 residues. The V and J ends lost 4 bases and 1 base, in that order; junction bases with no gene match: 6. Germline V gives CDR1 LNHDA, CDR2 SQIVND (reference sequence). CDR3 in amino acids: CASSRGTDLNYGYTF. Here the CDR3 DNA reads TGTGCCAGTAGTAGGGGGACAGATCTTAACTATGGCTACACCTTC.

This sequence joins TRBV19 and TRBJ2-6, with D perhaps TRBD1 (5 bases). V gave up 3 bases and J gave up 1 base, with 7 bases separating them. The CDR3 loop spans 15 amino acids. CDR1 is LNHDA and CDR2 is SQIVND in the germline V gene (reference sequence). CDR3 in amino acids: CASSISGSGANVLTF. The CDR3 DNA follows: TGTGCCAGTAGTATTTCAGGGTCTGGGGCCAACGTCCTGACTTTC.

J is TRBJ1-2 and V is TRBV19, with D maybe TRBD1 (5 bases). The CDR3 loop spans 15 amino acids. Trimming left V 3 bases short and J 4 bases short, with 15 bases between. Germline V gene sequence: CDR1 LNHDA, CDR2 SQIVND (reference sequence). CDR3 bases: TGTGCCAGTAGTATTCGACAGTCCGAAGGCTATGGCTACACCTTC. Translated: CASSIRQSEGYGYTF.

This clone was seen just once. The V and J genes are TRBV27 and TRBJ1-6; D unresolved. This CDR3 region has 13 residues. V gave up 3 bases and J gave up 10 bases, with 10 bases separating them. The germline V gene has CDR1 MNHEY and CDR2 SMNVEV (reference sequence). For the CDR3, the DNA is TGTGCCAGCAGTTTGGCAGGTCCATCACCCCTCCACTTT. Amino acid sequence: CASSLAGPSPLHF.

The chain links TRBV7-9 to TRBJ1-6; 7 bases agree with TRBD1. Germline V gene data show CDR1 as SEHNR and CDR2 as FQNEAQ (reference sequence). This CDR3 spans 14 amino acids. J gave up 5 bases and V 7 bases, and 5 bases lay outside the gene matches. This CDR3 reads CASNRDSDNSPLHF. For the CDR3, the DNA is TGTGCCAGCAACCGGGACAGCGATAATTCACCCCTCCACTTT. Together with reference TRBV7-9 and TRBJ1-6, the CDR3 gives the full variable domain: DTGVSQNPRHKITKRGQNVTFRCDPISEHNRLYWYRQTLGQGPEFLTYFQNEAQLEKSRLLSDRFSAERPKGSFSTLEIQRTEQGDSAMYLCASNRDSDNSPLHFGNGTRLTVT.

The chain uses TRBV5-5 and TRBJ2-3, with D possibly TRBD1 on 6 matching bases. CDR1 SGHKS and CDR2 YYEKEE come from the germline V gene (reference sequence). The V gene lost 4 bases and the J gene lost 4 bases, with 16 bases spanning the gap. The CDR3 has 15 residues. The CDR3 sequence: CASSLPQGNADTQYF. The DNA of the CDR3 is TGTGCCAGCAGCCTACCTCAGGGGAATGCAGATACGCAGTATTTT.